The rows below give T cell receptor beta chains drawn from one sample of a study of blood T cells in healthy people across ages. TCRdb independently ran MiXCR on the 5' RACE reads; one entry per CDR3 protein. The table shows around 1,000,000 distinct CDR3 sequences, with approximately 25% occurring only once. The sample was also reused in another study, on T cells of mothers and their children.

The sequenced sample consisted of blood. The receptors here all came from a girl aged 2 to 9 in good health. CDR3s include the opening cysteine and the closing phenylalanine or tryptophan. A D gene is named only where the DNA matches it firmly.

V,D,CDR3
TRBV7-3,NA,CASSLPGVDTLAHEQFF
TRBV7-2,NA,CASSLSGLVGNEQFF
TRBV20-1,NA,CSAYTGRGDTEAFF
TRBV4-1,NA,CASSKPGNSGEQFF
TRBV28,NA,CASSGLLNEQFF
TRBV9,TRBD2,CASSVVVGVSGRAGHEQFF
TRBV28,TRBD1,CASSYRVGQVNTGELFF
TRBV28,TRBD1,CASSPPDRATDTQYF
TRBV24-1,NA,CATSDAGGGDTGELFF
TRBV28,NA,CASDEASSYNEQFF
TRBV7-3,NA,CASSLDGYIQETQYF
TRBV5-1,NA,CASSLERGRTEAFF
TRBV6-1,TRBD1,CASSRQGIYNEQFF
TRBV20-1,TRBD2,CSASRPGLVGWEQFF
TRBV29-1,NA,CSVVTATNEKLFF
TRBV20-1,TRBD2,CSARDYYQGGEQFF
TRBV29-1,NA,CSVPTPGLGWANEQFF
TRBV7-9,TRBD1,CASSLSGQGYYGYTF
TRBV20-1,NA,CSASGWGHNEQFF
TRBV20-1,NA,CSATNSAYGYTF
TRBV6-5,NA,CASSYTRGGADTQYF
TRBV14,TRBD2,CASSSIGLAQQQYF
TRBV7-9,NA,CASSYTDLRVGEQYF
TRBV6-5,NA,CASSSLSGRDNEQFF
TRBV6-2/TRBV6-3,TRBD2,CASSYDSGRTRPADTQYF
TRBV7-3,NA,CASSRQASSYNEQFF
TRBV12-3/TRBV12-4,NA,CASSLGDLNYGYTF
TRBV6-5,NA,CASSYLGGTDTQYF
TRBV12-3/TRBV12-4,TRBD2,CASSLALAGVSTDAQYF
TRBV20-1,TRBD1,CSARHTGVGYTEAFF
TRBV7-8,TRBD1,CASSLSTGGPNTEAFF
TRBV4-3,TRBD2,CASSQDRVAGGLETQYF
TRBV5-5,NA,CASRSTQVGSYEQYF
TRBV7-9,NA,CASSLSDSPLHF